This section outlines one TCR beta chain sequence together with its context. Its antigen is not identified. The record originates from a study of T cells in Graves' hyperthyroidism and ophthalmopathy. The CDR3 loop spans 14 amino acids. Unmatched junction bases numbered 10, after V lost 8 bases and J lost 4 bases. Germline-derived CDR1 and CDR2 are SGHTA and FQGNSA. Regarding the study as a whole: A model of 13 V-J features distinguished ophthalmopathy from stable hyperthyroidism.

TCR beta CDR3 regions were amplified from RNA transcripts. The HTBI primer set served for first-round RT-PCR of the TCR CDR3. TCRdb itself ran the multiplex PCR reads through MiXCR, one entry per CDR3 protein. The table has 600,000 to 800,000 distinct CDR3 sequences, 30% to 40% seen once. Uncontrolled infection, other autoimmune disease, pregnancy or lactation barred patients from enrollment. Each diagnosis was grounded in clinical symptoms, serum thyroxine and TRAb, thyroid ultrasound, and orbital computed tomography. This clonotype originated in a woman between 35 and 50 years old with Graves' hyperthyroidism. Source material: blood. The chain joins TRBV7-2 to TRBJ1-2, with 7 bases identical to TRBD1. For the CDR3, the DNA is TGTGCCAGCTCACCACGGGACAGTCTCTATGGCTACACCTTC. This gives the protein CASSPRDSLYGYTF.